This TCR beta chain was documented in a study of long-term antiretroviral therapy in people with HIV. Findings and caveats of the study: An increase in diversity followed ART, yet levels stayed below transplant donor controls.

Notes on this clone: Its antigen is unidentified. One end of the junction varies from germline; a read error may be responsible.

The assay, immunoSEQ v3.0, was run at survey level. Sequencing targeted roughly 40,000-50,000 T-cell genomes per sample. Sequencing used immunoSEQ multiplex PCR; TCRdb keeps in-frame clones, though not all of them. The repertoire holds roughly 44,000 clones, with roughly 96% as singletons. This clonotype was sampled from a woman between 45 and 60 years old with HIV. Source: unsorted PBMCs, taken 3.7 years after starting antiretroviral therapy.

CDR3 sequence reads: CASSLDRRSVKF. The CDR3 coding sequence is TGTGCCAGCAGCTTGGATAGGCGTTCGGTGAAGTTC. The chain is built from TRBV5-4 and TRBJ1-2; D gene ambiguous. This CDR3 has 12 residues. Germline V CDR1 and CDR2: SGHNT, YYREEE (reference sequence).